This T cell receptor beta chain was sequenced in a study of blood T cell repertoires in COVID-19. In the study's own analysis: Researchers report that nucleated cell counts were estimated from reference gene primer amplification. This table comes from immunoSEQ multiplex PCR, and its TCRdb copy is limited to in-frame clones, with some not included. That table gives V, J and clone size, and the DNA gave D and trimming. Of approximately 300,000 clones in the sample, about 85% were seen once. The sample taken for sequencing was PBMCs or T cells enriched from blood (not recorded which). The TCR sequence derives from a woman in her 30s who had recovered from COVID-19.

The CDR3 protein is CASSLSVGPFYGYTF. For the CDR3, the DNA is TGTGCCAGCAGCCTCTCCGTGGGGCCTTTCTATGGCTACACCTTC. The chain employs TRBV5-4 and TRBJ1-2; tentatively, D is TRBD1 (5 bases). V was shortened by 4 bases and J by 4 bases, with 17 bases between the two germline ends. CDR3 length: 15 residues. The germline CDR1 and CDR2 sequences are SGHNT and YYREEE (reference sequence). The full variable domain, in which reference TRBV5-4 and TRBJ1-2 provide the parts outside the CDR3, is ETGVTQSPTHLIKTRGQQVTLRCSSQSGHNTVSWYQQALGQGPQFIFQYYREEENGRGNFPPRFSGLQFPNYSSELNVNALELDDSALYLCASSLSVGPFYGYTFGSGTRLTVV.